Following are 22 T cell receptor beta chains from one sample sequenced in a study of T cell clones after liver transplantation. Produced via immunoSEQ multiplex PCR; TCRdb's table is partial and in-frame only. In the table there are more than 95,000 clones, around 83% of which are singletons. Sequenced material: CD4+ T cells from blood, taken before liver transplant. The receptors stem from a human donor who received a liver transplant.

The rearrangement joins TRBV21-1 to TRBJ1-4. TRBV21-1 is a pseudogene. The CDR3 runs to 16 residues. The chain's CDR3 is CASSKLLCATNEKLFF. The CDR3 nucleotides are TGTGCCAGCAGCAAACTGCTCTGTGCAACTAATGAAAAACTGTTTTTT.

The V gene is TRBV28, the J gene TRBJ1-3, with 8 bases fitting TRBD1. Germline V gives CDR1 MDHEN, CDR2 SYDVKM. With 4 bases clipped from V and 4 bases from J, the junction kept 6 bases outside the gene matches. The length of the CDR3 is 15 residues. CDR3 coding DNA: TGTGCCAGCAGTTCTCAGGACAGGGTCGGAAACACCATATATTTT. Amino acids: CASSSQDRVGNTIYF.

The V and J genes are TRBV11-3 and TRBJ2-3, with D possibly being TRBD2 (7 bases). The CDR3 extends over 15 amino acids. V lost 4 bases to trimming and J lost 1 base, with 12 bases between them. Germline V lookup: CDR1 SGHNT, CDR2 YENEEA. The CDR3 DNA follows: TGTGCCAGCAGCTCCCGGGGGGCAGGCACAGATACGCAGTATTTT. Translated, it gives CASSSRGAGTDTQYF.

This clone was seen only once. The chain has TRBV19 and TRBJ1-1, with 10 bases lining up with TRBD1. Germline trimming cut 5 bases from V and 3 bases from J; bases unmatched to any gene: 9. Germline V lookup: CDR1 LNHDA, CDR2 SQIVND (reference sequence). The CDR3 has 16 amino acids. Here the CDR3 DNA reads TGTGCCAGTAGTGCGGGACAGGGGTTAGGGGACACTGAAGCTTTCTTT. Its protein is CASSAGQGLGDTEAFF.

The CDR3 here is CATSGGEFYNSPLHF. DNA of the CDR3: TGTGCCACCTCAGGGGGGGAGTTCTATAATTCACCCCTCCACTTT. The chain employs TRBV27 and TRBJ1-6; TRBD1 matches 7 bases. The V gene's germline CDR1 is MNHEY and CDR2 SMNVEV (reference sequence). The CDR3 is made up of 15 amino acids. Unmatched junction bases numbered 9, after V lost 10 bases and J lost 3 bases.

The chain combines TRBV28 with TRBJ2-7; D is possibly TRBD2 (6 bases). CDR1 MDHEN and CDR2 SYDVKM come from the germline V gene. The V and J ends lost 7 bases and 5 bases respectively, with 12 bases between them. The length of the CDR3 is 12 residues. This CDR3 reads CASTSAPHEQYF. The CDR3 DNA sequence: TGTGCCAGCACTAGCGCACCTCACGAGCAGTACTTC. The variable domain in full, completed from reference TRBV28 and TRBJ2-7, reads DVKVTQSSRYLVKRTGEKVFLECVQDMDHENMFWYRQDPGLGLRLIYFSYDVKMKEKGDIPEGYSVSREKKERFSLILESASTNQTSMYLCASTSAPHEQYFGPGTRLTVT.

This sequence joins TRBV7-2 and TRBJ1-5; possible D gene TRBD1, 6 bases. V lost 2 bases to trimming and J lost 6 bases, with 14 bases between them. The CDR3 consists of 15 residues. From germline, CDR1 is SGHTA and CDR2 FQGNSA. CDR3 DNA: TGTGCCAGCAGCTTACAACAGGGACCTAGTCAGCCCCAGCATTTT. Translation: CASSLQQGPSQPQHF.

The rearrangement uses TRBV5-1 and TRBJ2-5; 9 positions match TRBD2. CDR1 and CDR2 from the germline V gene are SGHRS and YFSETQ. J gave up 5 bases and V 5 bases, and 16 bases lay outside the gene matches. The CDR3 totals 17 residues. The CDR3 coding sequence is TGCGCCAGCAGACCGGGAGGGATTAGCGGGAGTAGGGAGACCCAGTACTTC. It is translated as CASRPGGISGSRETQYF.

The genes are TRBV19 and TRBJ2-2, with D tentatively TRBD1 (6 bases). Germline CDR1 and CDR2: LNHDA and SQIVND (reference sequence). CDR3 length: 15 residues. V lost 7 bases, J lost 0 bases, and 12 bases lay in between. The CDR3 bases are TGTGCCAGTAACAGGGAACACGCGAACACCGGGGAGCTGTTTTTT. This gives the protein CASNREHANTGELFF. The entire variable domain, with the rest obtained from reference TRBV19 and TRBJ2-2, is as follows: DGGITQSPKYLFRKEGQNVTLSCEQNLNHDAMYWYRQDPGQGLRLIYYSQIVNDFQKGDIAEGYSVSREKKESFPLTVTSAQKNPTAFYLCASNREHANTGELFFGEGSRLTVL.

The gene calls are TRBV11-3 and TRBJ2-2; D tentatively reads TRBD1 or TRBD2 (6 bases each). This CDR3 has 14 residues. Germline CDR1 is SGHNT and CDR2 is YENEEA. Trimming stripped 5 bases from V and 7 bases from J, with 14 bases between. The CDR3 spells CASSPGGSVGELFF. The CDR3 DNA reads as TGTGCCAGCAGCCCCGGGGGCAGCGTCGGGGAGCTGTTTTTT.

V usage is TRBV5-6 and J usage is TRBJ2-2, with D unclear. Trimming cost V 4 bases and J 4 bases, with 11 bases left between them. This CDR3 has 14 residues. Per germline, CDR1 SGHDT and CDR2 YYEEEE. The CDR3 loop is CASSPYKITGELFF. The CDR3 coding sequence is TGTGCCAGCAGCCCCTACAAGATCACCGGGGAGCTGTTTTTT.

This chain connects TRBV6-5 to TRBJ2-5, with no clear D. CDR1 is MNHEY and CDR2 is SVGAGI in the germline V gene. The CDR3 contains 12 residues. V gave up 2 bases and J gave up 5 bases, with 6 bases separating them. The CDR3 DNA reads TGTGCCAGCAGTTACCGGCAGGAGACCCAGTACTTC. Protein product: CASSYRQETQYF.

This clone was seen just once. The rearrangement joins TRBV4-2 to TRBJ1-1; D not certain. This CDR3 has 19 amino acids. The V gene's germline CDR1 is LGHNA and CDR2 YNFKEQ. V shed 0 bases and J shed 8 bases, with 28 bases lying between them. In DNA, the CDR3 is TGTGCCAGCAGCCAAGATGGATCCAGTGGAGCTGCCCCCAAACTAGAAGCTTTCTTT. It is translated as CASSQDGSSGAAPKLEAFF.

The CDR3 reads CASSGRDSLYEQYF. CDR3 nucleotide sequence: TGTGCCAGCAGTGGGAGGGACAGCCTTTACGAGCAGTACTTC. The chain links TRBV6-5 to TRBJ2-7, with D perhaps given as TRBD1 or TRBD2 (7 bases each). The CDR3 extends over 14 amino acids. Between the trimmed V and J ends, which lost 5 bases and 4 bases, there was a span of 15 bases. CDR1 MNHEY and CDR2 SVGAGI come from the germline V gene.

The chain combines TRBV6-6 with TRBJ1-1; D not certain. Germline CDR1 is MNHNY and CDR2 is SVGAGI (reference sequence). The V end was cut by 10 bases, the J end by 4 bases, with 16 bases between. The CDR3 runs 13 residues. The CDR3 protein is CATHHLSSTEAFF. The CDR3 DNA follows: TGTGCCACCCATCACTTATCAAGCACTGAAGCTTTCTTT.

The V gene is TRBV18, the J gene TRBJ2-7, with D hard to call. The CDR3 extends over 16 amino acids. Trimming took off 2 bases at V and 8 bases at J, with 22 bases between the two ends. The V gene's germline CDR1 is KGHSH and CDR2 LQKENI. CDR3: CASSPMNNRPGNQQYF. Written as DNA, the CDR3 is TGTGCCAGCTCACCAATGAATAATAGGCCCGGAAATCAGCAGTACTTC.

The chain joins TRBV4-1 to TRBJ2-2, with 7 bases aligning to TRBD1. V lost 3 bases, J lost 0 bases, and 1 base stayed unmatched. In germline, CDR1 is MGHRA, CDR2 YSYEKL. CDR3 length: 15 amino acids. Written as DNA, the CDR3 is TGCGCCAGCAGCCACGGGACAGCGAACACCGGGGAGCTGTTTTTT. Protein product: CASSHGTANTGELFF.

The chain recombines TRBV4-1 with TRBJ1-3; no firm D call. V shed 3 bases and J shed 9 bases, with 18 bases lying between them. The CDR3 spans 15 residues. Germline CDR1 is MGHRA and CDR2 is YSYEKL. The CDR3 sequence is CASSHPTTVSGTIYF. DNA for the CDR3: TGCGCCAGCAGCCATCCTACAACGGTCTCGGGCACCATATATTTT.

CDR3: CASRPPGSDTQYF. The CDR3 DNA reads TGCGCCAGCAGACCTCCGGGGTCCGATACGCAGTATTTT. V and J are TRBV4-1 and TRBJ2-3; D perhaps matches TRBD2 (5 bases). Trimming cost V 6 bases and J 6 bases, with 13 bases left between them. The CDR3 length is 13 residues. Germline V gene sequence: CDR1 MGHRA, CDR2 YSYEKL.

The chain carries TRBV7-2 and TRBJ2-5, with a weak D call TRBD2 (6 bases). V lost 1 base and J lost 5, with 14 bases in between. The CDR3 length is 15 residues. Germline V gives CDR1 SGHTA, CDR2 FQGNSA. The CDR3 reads CASSLDSGSGETQYF. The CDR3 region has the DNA TGTGCCAGCAGCTTAGACAGCGGGTCGGGGGAGACCCAGTACTTC.

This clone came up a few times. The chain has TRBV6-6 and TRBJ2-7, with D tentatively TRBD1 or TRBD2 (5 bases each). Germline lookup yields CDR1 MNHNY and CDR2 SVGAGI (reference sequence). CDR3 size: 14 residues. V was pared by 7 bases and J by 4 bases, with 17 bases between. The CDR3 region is CASTQRGEGYEQYF. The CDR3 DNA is TGTGCCAGCACCCAAAGGGGAGAGGGGTACGAGCAGTACTTC.

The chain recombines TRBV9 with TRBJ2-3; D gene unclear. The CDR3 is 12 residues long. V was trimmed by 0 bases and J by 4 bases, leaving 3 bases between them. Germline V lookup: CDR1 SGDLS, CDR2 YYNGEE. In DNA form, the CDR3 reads TGTGCCAGCAGCGTAGCGTCAGATACGCAGTATTTT. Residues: CASSVASDTQYF. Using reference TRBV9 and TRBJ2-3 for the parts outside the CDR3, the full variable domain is DSGVTQTPKHLITATGQRVTLRCSPRSGDLSVYWYQQSLDQGLQFLIQYYNGEERAKGNILERFSAQQFPDLHSELNLSSLELGDSALYFCASSVASDTQYFGPGTRLTVL.